This TCR beta chain was captured by sequencing in a study of T cell responses to AZD1222 COVID-19 vaccine. Broader study findings: White British ancestry dominated among donors, who included more females, and clonal diversity was possibly underestimated. Receipt of two AZD1222 doses was followed by a rise in Spike-specific TCR breadth and depth.

Measured with immunoSEQ multiplex PCR; TCRdb has only the in-frame clones, and not every one. The sample includes about 140,000 clones, 88% seen only once; the top ten take approximately 3.5%. This CDR3 is 13 amino acids long. From germline, CDR1 is MNHNS and CDR2 SASEGT. Trimming took 2 bases from V and 8 from J, leaving 12 bases between them. Regarding this clone: The antigen is undetermined.

Sequencing was performed on peripheral blood, taken on day 0 of AZD1222 vaccination. The chain is built from TRBV6-1 and TRBJ1-2; TRBD1 is a possible D gene (6 bases). The TCR originated in an adult in good health. In DNA, the CDR3 is TGTGCCAGCAGTGAAAGGGGGAGCGGGGGCTACACCTTC. It is translated as CASSERGSGGYTF.